This record covers a single T cell receptor (beta chain). Its antigen is currently not known. Nothing much larger sits one base from this clone, and base qualities are not available. These data are taken from a study of type 1 regulatory T cells (dated by TCRdb to the early 2020s). About the investigation overall: An in vitro protocol by which a Tr1-enriched, alloantigen-specific CD4 T cell product named T-allo10 was generated was characterized in the study. T-allo10 was being tested clinically in patients with hematological malignancies who were undergoing allogeneic hematopoietic stem cell transplantation. The investigation overall reported the following: Compared with non-Tr1 cells, Tr1 cells had a narrower TCR repertoire, and the study took this difference to reflect clonal expansion driven by alloantigen.

TCRdb records Illumina MiSeq as the sequencer. Using fastp trimming at Q25 and MiXCR clonotype assembly, TCRdb reanalyzed the public sequencing data and kept in-frame beta chains. Here each entry gathers all rows of one CDR3 protein and keeps the most common genes and DNA. The sample table contains about 62,000 distinct CDR3 sequences; only one count was recorded for 62% of them. Clones ranked in the top ten supply 1.5% to 2% of the sample. From its cysteine to its phenylalanine, the CDR3 spans 15 amino acids. Left in the record is the CDR3 DNA by itself, 45 bases read in frame from the first base. V loses 1 base, J loses 9 bases, and the germline ends lie 16 bases apart. Reading the germline V gene gives CDR1 SGHAT and CDR2 FQNNGV.

This chain joins TRBV11-2 to TRBJ2-1, and TRBD2 may be the D gene, going by 5 matching bases. Sample: cultured non-Tr1 T cells, either the whole culture or a sorted T cell fraction (not recorded which). The label giving this sample's cell subset or site can be read as: non-Tr1 population from the T-allo10 product. The clonotype was recovered from a human donor in good health. The DNA is as follows: TGTGCCAGCAGCTTAGCCCCTAGCAGGATAGGTGAGCAGTTCTTC. Its coded protein is CASSLAPSRIGEQFF.